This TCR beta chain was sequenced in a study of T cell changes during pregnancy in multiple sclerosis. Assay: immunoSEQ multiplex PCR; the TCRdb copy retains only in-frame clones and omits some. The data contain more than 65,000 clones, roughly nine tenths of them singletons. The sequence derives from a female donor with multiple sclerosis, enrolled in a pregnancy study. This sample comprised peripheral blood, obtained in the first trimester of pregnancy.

CDR3 sequence: CASSSWLANTGELFF. The CDR3 nucleotides read TGTGCCAGCAGCTCGTGGCTGGCGAACACCGGGGAGCTGTTTTTT. This chain links TRBV5-6 with TRBJ2-2, with unresolved D. V lost 3 bases and J 0 bases, leaving 9 bases between the germline ends. The germline gives CDR1 SGHDT, CDR2 YYEEEE. The CDR3 spans 15 residues. The full variable domain, in which reference TRBV5-6 and TRBJ2-2 provide the parts outside the CDR3, is DAGVTQSPTHLIKTRGQQVTLRCSPKSGHDTVSWYQQALGQGPQFIFQYYEEEERQRGNFPDRFSGHQFPNYSSELNVNALLLGDSALYLCASSSWLANTGELFFGEGSRLTVL.